A single TCR beta chain is shown here with its context. Its matching antigen is unknown. Trimming pared 8 bases from V and 3 bases from J, leaving 23 bases between. This CDR3 has 16 residues. Germline loops: CDR1 SQVTM, CDR2 ANQGSEA. The sample belongs to a study of blood T cells in healthy people across ages. Study-wide context: About one barcoded beta molecule per two T cells was captured by template switching. Study observations and caveats: A greater number of naive CD4+ cells and higher diversity distinguished long-lived donors from aged donors. Strong correlation was found linking TCR beta diversity to naive T cell percentage.

RNA extraction gave at least 5.5 micrograms of total RNA per sample. Through a sample-barcoded 5' primer and a J-beta primer mix, a second PCR was run for 7 to 11 cycles. MiXCR, applied by TCRdb to the 5' RACE reads, yields one record per CDR3 protein. The sample consists of about 1.4 million distinct CDR3 sequences, roughly 64% of them appearing once. The sample consisted of blood. The TCR was taken from a man younger than 30 in good health. This chain uses TRBV29-1 with TRBJ2-1, with D hard to call. The CDR3 region is CSSSSGKGQFYNEQFF. The CDR3 DNA reads TGCAGCTCCTCAAGTGGAAAAGGGCAGTTCTACAATGAGCAGTTCTTC.